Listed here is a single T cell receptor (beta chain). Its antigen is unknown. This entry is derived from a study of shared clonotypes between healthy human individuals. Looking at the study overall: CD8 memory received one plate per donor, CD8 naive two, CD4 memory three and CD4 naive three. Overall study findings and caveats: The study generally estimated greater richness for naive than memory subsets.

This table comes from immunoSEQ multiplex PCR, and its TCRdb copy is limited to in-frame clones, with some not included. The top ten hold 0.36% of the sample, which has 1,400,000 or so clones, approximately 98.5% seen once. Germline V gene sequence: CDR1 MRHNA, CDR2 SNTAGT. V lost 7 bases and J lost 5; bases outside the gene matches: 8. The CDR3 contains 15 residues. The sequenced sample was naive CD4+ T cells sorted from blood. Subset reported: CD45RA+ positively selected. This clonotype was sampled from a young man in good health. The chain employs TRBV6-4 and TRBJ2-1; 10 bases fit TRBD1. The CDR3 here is CASNRQGAKDNEQFF. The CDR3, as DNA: TGTGCCAGCAATAGACAGGGGGCGAAGGACAATGAGCAGTTCTTC.